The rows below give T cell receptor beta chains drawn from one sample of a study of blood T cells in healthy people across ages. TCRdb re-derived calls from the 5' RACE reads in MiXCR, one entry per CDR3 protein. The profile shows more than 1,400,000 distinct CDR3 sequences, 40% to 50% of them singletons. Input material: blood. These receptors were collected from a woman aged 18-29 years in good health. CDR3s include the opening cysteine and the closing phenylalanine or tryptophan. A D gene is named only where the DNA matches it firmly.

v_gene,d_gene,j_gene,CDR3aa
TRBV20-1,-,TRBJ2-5,CSAKGAANEQYF
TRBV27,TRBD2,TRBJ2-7,CASSLVAGPHSYEQYF
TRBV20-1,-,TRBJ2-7,CSARDVGGANYEQYF
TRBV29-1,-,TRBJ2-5,CSVEFVSGIQETQYF
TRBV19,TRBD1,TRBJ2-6,CATRDRGLSGANVLTF
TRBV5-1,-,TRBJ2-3,CASSLGSGTSADTQYF
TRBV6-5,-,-,CTSSAQGKGYEQYF
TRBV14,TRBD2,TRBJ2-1,CASRSSGRANEQFF
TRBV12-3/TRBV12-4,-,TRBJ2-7,CASSLALRGPGEQYF
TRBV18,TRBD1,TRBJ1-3,CASSPDRGSGNTIYF
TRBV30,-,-,CAWSGASYEQYF
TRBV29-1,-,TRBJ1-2,CSAITGRDYTF
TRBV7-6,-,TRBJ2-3,CASSLAGYKADTQYF
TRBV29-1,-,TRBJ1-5,CSVVDGSQPQHF
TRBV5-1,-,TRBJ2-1,CASSRRGGNNEQFF
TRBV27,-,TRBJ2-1,CTSNGPSNEQFF
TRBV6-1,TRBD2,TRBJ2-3,CASRGAGVADTQYF
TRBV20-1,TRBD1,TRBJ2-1,CSAPQRDRDYNEQFF
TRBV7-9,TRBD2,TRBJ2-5,CASSPTSGRQRETQYF
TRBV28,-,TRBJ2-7,CASRIGGGGVSIYEQYF
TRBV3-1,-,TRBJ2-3,CASSQHNTDTQYF
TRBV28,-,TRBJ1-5,CASSVPLDSSTQHF
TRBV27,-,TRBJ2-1,CATRVGYNEQFF
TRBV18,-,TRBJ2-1,CASSPGLGDEQFF
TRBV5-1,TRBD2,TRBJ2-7,CASSIGASGSYEQYF
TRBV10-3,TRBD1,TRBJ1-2,CAISEGTGDIYGYTF
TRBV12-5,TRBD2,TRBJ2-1,CASGLRLDSGGSFF
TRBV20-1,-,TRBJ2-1,CSARDTHSWGNEQFF
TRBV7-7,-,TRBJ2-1,CGSSRDSYNEQFF
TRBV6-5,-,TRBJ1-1,CASSYTPTGNTEAFF
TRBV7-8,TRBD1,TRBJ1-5,CASSFRGQDQPQHF
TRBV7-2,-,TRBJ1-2,CASSIAPGPANYGYTF
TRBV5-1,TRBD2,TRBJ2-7,CASSFSGSAHEQYF
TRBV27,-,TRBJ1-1,CASSFRADTEAFF
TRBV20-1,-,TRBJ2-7,CSARDRGYSYEQYF
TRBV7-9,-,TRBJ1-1,CASSLTMDTEAFF
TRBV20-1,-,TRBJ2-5,CSALKGRLPYF
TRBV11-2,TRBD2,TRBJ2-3,CTSSLTTGGGTDTQYF
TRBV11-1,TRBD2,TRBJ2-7,CASSPSGTRKGLAGFSYEQYF
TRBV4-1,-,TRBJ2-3,CASSQDPGLTDTQYF
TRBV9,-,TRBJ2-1,CASSVDYRLFYNEQFF
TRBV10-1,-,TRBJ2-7,CASSDGAYEQYF
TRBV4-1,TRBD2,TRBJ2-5,CASGLAGVGETQYF
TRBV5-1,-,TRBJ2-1,CASRERALAHDEQFF
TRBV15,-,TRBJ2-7,CATSRWDTYDSYEQYF
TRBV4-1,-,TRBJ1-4,CASSQDLRGPPEKLFF
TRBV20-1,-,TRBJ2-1,CSASGRVKYNEQFF
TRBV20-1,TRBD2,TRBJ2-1,CSARDTTSGSTSYNEQFF
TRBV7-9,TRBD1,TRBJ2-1,CASSPKDRGPWDEQFF
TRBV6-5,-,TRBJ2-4,CATSDSRMGQYF
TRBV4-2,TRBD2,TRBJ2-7,CASSQDPPGTSSYEQYF
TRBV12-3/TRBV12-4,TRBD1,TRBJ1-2,CASSLDYGTGPSKDGYTF
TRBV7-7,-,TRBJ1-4,CASSFRRPIRGKLFF
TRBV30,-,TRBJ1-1,CAWSRQYTEAFF
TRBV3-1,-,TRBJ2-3,CASSQNFPDTQYF
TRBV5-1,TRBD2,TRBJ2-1,CASSLKLAGGSSYNEQFF
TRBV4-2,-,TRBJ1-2,CASSQGGPGGLSGYTF
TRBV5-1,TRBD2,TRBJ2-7,CASSLRTSSSYEQYF
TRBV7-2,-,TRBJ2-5,CASSLADPKETQYF
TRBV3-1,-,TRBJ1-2,CASSLQGEGYGYTF